A selection of T cell receptor beta chains follows, all from one sample in a study of shared clonotypes between healthy human individuals. The repertoire was sequenced with immunoSEQ multiplex PCR; TCRdb's copy has only in-frame clones and lacks some. The sample yields about 2.2 million clones, around 93% seen once. The specimen was naive CD8+ T cells from PBMCs. These receptors were collected from a young man in good health. Some clones in this sample may be carry-over from other donors' samples. CDR3s include the opening cysteine and the closing phenylalanine or tryptophan. A D gene is named only where the DNA matches it firmly. Rows may omit the clone size; those that give it use once, few, many or a size class.

d_call,clone_size,v_call,j_call,cdr3_nt,cdr3_aa
-,few,TRBV28,TRBJ1-5,TGTGCCAGCAGTTTTAACGTGGGGGATCAGCCCCAGCATTTT,CASSFNVGDQPQHF
TRBD1,-,TRBV7-9,TRBJ2-7,TGTGCCAGCAGCTCCCACCCCGGACAGGACTCCTACGAGCAGTACTTC,CASSSHPGQDSYEQYF
TRBD2,-,TRBV5-8,TRBJ2-1,TGTGCCAGCAGCTCTGCGGGAGGTTACAATGAGCAGTTCTTC,CASSSAGGYNEQFF
-,-,TRBV19,TRBJ1-1,TGTGCCAGTAGTAGCACACCAGAGAACACTGAAGCTTTCTTT,CASSSTPENTEAFF
-,-,TRBV30,TRBJ2-7,TGTGCCTGGAGTTTCGGCCACTACGAGCAGTACTTC,CAWSFGHYEQYF
-,-,TRBV11-2,TRBJ2-1,TGTGCCAGCAGCTTCGGAAACAATGAGCAGTTCTTC,CASSFGNNEQFF
TRBD2,-,TRBV6-5,TRBJ2-2,TGTGCCAGCAGCGCGGGACTAGCGGGAGTCGGGGAGCTGTTTTTT,CASSAGLAGVGELFF
TRBD1,-,TRBV6-6,TRBJ1-1,TGTGCCACCAGCCTGTCCTCACAGGGGGGGACTGAAGCTTTCTTT,CATSLSSQGGTEAFF
TRBD1,-,TRBV7-9,TRBJ1-4,TGTGCCAGCAGCTATAACTTTGACAGGGGACGTGAAAAACTGTTTTTT,CASSYNFDRGREKLFF
-,once,TRBV7-9,TRBJ1-1,TGTGCCAGCAGCTCCCCGCTGGGAGGGACCACTGAAGCTTTCTTT,CASSSPLGGTTEAFF
-,-,TRBV30,TRBJ2-7,TGTGCCTGGATAACTAGCAGAAACTACGAGCAGTACTTC,CAWITSRNYEQYF
-,many,TRBV15,TRBJ2-7,TGTGCCACCAGCCCACCCCTGGGGGGTGCCGAGCAGTACTTC,CATSPPLGGAEQYF
TRBD2,-,TRBV7-3,TRBJ2-1,TGTGCCAGCAGCTTAATTCGGCGGGAGATCAATGAGCAGTTCTTC,CASSLIRREINEQFF
-,-,TRBV6-5,TRBJ2-1,TGTGCCAGCAGTTATCAACCGACGTCCTACAATGAGCAGTTCTTC,CASSYQPTSYNEQFF
-,-,TRBV28,TRBJ2-1,TGTGCCAGCAGTTATTTGTCCCTTTACAATGAGCAGTTCTTC,CASSYLSLYNEQFF
-,-,TRBV9,TRBJ2-7,TGCGCCAGCAGCGTAGAACGCTTCTCCTACGAGCAGTACTTC,CASSVERFSYEQYF
-,-,TRBV7-9,TRBJ2-7,TGTGCCAGCAGCTCCAGTTTGGTCGGGCAGTACTTC,CASSSSLVGQYF
-,-,TRBV7-9,TRBJ2-1,TGTGCCAGCAGCCCCGGACCTAGTGAGCAGTTCTTC,CASSPGPSEQFF
-,-,TRBV27,TRBJ2-5,TGTGCCAGCAGTTTTCAGGGACGGGAGACCCAGTACTTC,CASSFQGRETQYF
-,once,TRBV29-1,TRBJ2-7,TGCAGCGTGAAGGACAATCCCTACGAGCAGTACTTC,CSVKDNPYEQYF
TRBD2,-,TRBV7-9,TRBJ2-2,TGTGCCAGCAGCTTAGGACTAGCGGGAGGGCTCTGGCACGGGGAGCTGTTTTTT,CASSLGLAGGLWHGELFF
-,-,TRBV6-5,TRBJ1-1,TGTGCCAGCCAATTCGATATCAGGACTGAAGCTTTCTTT,CASQFDIRTEAFF
TRBD2,-,TRBV7-9,TRBJ2-1,TGTGCCAGCAGCTGGCCGGGACTACTTGGAGAGCAGTTCTTC,CASSWPGLLGEQFF
-,once,TRBV5-6,TRBJ1-2,TGTGCCAGCAGCGGCCCGGCAGGGCAGGGGATAACCTATGGCTACACCTTC,CASSGPAGQGITYGYTF
-,once,TRBV11-2,TRBJ2-7,TGTGCCAGCAGCTTAGAACTAGCTTCGTTCGAGCAGTACTTC,CASSLELASFEQYF
-,-,TRBV27,TRBJ2-3,TGTGCCAGCAGTTTTTTGGCGGGGGCCACAGATACGCAGTATTTT,CASSFLAGATDTQYF
-,-,TRBV28,TRBJ1-2,TGTGCCAGCAGTTCACCCCCGGACATTGTTGCCTTTAAGTATGGCTACACCTTC,CASSSPPDIVAFKYGYTF
-,-,TRBV11-2,TRBJ2-7,TGTGCCAGCAGCTTATCATCTAACGAGCAGTACTTC,CASSLSSNEQYF
-,-,TRBV6-5,TRBJ1-2,TGTGCCAGCAGTTACGGGGGTATTCGGTATGGCTACACCTTC,CASSYGGIRYGYTF
-,-,TRBV5-1,TRBJ2-7,TGCGCCAGCAGCTTATCGGGACGGGCAACCTACGAGCAGTACTTC,CASSLSGRATYEQYF
-,few,TRBV13,TRBJ2-7,TGTGCCAGCAGCCCGGGGACACATCGCGAGCAGTACTTC,CASSPGTHREQYF
-,-,TRBV7-3,TRBJ2-2,TGTGCCAGCAGCTTTACCCCCATACTGGACACCGGGGAGCTGTTTTTT,CASSFTPILDTGELFF
-,-,TRBV5-1,TRBJ2-1,TGCGCCAGCAGCTCGTCCGGTAGGGTACATGAGCAGTTCTTC,CASSSSGRVHEQFF
-,once,TRBV27,TRBJ2-5,TGTGCCAGCAGTCCTGGACCGAAAGAGACCCAGTACTTC,CASSPGPKETQYF
-,-,TRBV7-4,TRBJ1-5,TGTGCCAGCAGCATCCCGGCGGAGGGAGGGAGCAATCAGCCCCAGCATTTT,CASSIPAEGGSNQPQHF
TRBD2,once,TRBV7-9,TRBJ2-7,TGTGCCAGCAGCGCAGCTAGCGGGAGGGCCCCCTACGAGCAGTACTTC,CASSAASGRAPYEQYF
-,-,TRBV7-9,TRBJ2-1,TGTGCCAGCAGCTTAACCGGGAGAGTCCCCAATGAGCAGTTCTTC,CASSLTGRVPNEQFF
-,once,TRBV27,TRBJ1-1,TGTGCCAGCAGTTTGGGGCCGGGGATCACTGAAGCTTTCTTT,CASSLGPGITEAFF
-,-,TRBV27,TRBJ2-5,TGTGCCAGCAGTTTACTGGGCGGGGAGACCCAGTACTTC,CASSLLGGETQYF
TRBD2,-,TRBV11-2,TRBJ2-7,TGTGCCAGCAGCCCCGGGGGGTACTACGAGCAGTACTTC,CASSPGGYYEQYF
TRBD1,-,TRBV12-5,TRBJ2-7,TGTGCTAGTGGTGCCGACAGGGGGAGTGAGCAGTACTTC,CASGADRGSEQYF
TRBD1,-,TRBV7-9,TRBJ2-7,TGTGCCAGCAGCTCCCTCACCGACAGGGCTGGCGAGCAGTACTTC,CASSSLTDRAGEQYF
TRBD2,-,TRBV19,TRBJ2-7,TGTGCCAGTAGTATAGGGGGGGGCTCCTACGAGCAGTACTTC,CASSIGGGSYEQYF
-,-,TRBV4-3,TRBJ2-2,TGCGCCAGCAGCCAAGATTGGAGGACTGCCGAGGAGCTGTTTTTT,CASSQDWRTAEELFF
-,-,TRBV4-3,TRBJ2-1,TGCGCCAGCAGCCCCCGGACCGGCCGCGATGAGCAGTTCTTC,CASSPRTGRDEQFF
-,-,TRBV7-9,TRBJ2-2,TGTGCCAGCAGCTGGACAGTCACCGGGGAGCTGTTTTTT,CASSWTVTGELFF
-,-,TRBV14,TRBJ2-7,TGTGCCAGCAGCCTGTCTATCCTGGCCGAGCAGTACTTC,CASSLSILAEQYF
-,-,TRBV5-1,TRBJ2-7,TGCGCCAGCAGTCCCGACAGGTCCCTTCCCTACGAGCAGTACTTC,CASSPDRSLPYEQYF
-,-,TRBV4-1,TRBJ1-5,TGCGCCAGCAGCCCAGCGGGCAGGGGAAGGAGAGGGCAGCCCCAGCATTTT,CASSPAGRGRRGQPQHF
TRBD1,-,TRBV5-1,TRBJ2-7,TGCGCCAGCAGCCTAACTATACAGGGGGCAAGTGAGCAGTACTTC,CASSLTIQGASEQYF
-,-,TRBV27,TRBJ2-5,TGTGCCAGCAGTCGCGGCACACAAGAGACCCAGTACTTC,CASSRGTQETQYF
TRBD1,once,TRBV27,TRBJ2-7,TGTGCCAGCAGTGTTCAGGGGGCCGCCTACGAGCAGTACTTC,CASSVQGAAYEQYF
-,-,TRBV6-1,TRBJ2-2,TGTGCCAGCATTTTCAGGGGGGGCGGCGGGGAGCTGTTTTTT,CASIFRGGGGELFF